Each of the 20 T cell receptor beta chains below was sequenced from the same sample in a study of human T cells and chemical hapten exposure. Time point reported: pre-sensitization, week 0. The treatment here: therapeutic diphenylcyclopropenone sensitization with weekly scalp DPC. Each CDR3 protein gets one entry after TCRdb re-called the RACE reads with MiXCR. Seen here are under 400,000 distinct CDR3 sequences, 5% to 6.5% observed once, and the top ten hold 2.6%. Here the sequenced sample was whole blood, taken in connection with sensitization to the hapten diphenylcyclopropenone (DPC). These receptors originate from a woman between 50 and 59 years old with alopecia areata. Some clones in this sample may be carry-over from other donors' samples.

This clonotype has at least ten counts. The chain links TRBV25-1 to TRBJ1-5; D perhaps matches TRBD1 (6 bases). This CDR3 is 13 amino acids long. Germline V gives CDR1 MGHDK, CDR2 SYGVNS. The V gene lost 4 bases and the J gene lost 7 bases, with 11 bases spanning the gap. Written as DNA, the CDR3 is TGTGCCAGCAGTGGAACAGGGAAACAGCCCCAGCATTTT. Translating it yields CASSGTGKQPQHF.

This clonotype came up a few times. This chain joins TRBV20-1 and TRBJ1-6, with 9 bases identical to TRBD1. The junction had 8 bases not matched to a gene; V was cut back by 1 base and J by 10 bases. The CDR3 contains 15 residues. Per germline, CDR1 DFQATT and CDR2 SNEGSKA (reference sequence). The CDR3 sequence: CSARAQGAQGSPLHF. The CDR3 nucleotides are TGCAGTGCTAGAGCACAGGGGGCGCAGGGCTCACCCCTCCACTTT.

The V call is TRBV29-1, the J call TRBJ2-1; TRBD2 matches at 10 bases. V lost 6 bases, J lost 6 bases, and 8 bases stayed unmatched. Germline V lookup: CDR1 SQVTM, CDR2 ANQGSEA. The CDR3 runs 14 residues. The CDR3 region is CSVASGGVINEQFF. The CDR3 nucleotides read TGCAGCGTCGCGAGCGGGGGGGTGATCAATGAGCAGTTCTTC.

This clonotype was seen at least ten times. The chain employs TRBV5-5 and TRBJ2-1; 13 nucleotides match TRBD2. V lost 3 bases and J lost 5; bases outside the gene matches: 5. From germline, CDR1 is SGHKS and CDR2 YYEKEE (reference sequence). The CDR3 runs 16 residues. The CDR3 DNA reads TGTGCCAGCAGCTGGAGAGGACTAGCGGGAGACAATGAGCAGTTCTTC. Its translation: CASSWRGLAGDNEQFF.

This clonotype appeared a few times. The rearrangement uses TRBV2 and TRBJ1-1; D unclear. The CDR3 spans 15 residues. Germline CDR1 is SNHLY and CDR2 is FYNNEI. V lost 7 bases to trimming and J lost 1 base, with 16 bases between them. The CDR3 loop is CASTRAGSANTEAFF. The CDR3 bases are TGTGCCAGCACCCGGGCCGGGAGCGCGAACACTGAAGCTTTCTTT. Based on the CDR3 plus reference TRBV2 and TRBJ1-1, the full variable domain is EPEVTQTPSHQVTQMGQEVILRCVPISNHLYFYWYRQILGQKVEFLVSFYNNEISEKSEIFDDQFSVERPDGSNFTLKIRSTKLEDSAMYFCASTRAGSANTEAFFGQGTRLTVV.

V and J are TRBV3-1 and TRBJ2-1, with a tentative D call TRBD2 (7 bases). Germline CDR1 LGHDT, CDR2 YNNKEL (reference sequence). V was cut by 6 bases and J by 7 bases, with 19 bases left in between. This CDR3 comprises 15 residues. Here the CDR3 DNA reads TGTGCCAGCAGTCTAATCCGGGGGGCCCGGAATGAGCAGTTCTTC. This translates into CASSLIRGARNEQFF.

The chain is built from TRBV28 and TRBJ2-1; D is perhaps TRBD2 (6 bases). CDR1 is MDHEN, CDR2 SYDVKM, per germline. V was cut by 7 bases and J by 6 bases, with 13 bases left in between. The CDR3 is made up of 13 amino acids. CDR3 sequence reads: CASTPGLLNEQFF. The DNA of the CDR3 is TGTGCCAGCACCCCGGGACTTCTCAATGAGCAGTTCTTC. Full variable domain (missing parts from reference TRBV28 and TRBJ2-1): DVKVTQSSRYLVKRTGEKVFLECVQDMDHENMFWYRQDPGLGLRLIYFSYDVKMKEKGDIPEGYSVSREKKERFSLILESASTNQTSMYLCASTPGLLNEQFFGPGTRLTVL.

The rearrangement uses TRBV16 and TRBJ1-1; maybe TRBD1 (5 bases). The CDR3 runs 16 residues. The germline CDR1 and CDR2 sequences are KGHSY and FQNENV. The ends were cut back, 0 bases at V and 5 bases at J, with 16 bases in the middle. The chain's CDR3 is CASSQSLAGSRTEAFF. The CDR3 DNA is TGTGCCAGCAGCCAATCTTTGGCAGGGTCGAGGACTGAAGCTTTCTTT.

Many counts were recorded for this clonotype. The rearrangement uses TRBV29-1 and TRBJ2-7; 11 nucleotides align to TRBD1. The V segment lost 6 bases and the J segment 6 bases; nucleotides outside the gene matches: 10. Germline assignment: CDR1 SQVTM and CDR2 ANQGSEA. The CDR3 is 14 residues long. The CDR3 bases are TGCAGCGTGTCCGGGACAGGGGGTAATGGCGAGCAGTACTTC. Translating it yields CSVSGTGGNGEQYF.

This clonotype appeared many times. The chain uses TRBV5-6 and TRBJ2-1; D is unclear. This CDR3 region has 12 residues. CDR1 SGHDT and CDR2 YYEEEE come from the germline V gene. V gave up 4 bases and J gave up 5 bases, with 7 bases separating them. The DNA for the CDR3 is TGTGCCAGCAGCCCCGTGGACAATGAGCAGTTCTTC. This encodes CASSPVDNEQFF. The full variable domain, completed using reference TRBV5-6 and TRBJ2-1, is DAGVTQSPTHLIKTRGQQVTLRCSPKSGHDTVSWYQQALGQGPQFIFQYYEEEERQRGNFPDRFSGHQFPNYSSELNVNALLLGDSALYLCASSPVDNEQFFGPGTRLTVL.

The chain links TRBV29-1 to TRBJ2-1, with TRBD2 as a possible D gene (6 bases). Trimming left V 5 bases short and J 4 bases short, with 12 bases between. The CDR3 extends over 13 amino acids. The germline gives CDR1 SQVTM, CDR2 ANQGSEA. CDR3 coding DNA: TGCAGCGTTCGGGCGAGCGGGTACAATGAGCAGTTCTTC. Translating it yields CSVRASGYNEQFF.

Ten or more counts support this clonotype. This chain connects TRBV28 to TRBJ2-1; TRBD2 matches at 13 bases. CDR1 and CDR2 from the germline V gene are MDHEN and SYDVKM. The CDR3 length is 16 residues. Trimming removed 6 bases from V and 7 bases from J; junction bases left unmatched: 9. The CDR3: CASRFGLAGEWNEQFF. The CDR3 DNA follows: TGTGCCAGCAGATTTGGACTAGCGGGAGAGTGGAATGAGCAGTTCTTC.

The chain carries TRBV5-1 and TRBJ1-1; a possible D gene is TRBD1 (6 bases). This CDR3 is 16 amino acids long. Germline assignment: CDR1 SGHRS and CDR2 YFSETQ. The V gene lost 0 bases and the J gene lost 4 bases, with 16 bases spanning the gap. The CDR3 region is CASSLVGAGLGTEAFF. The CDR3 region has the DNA TGCGCCAGCAGCTTGGTGGGGGCAGGGCTGGGCACTGAAGCTTTCTTT.

As DNA, the CDR3 is TGTGCCAGCAGCCCACAGGGGTTTAATCAGCCCCAGCATTTT. It codes for CASSPQGFNQPQHF. The chain links TRBV27 to TRBJ1-5; 7 bases align to TRBD1. Germline CDR1 and CDR2: MNHEY and SMNVEV (reference sequence). J gave up 4 bases and V 6 bases, and 6 bases lay outside the gene matches. This CDR3 spans 14 amino acids.

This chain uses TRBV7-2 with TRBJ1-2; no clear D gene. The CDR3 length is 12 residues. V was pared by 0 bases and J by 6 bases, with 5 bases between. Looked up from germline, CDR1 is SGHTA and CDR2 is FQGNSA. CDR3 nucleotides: TGTGCCAGCAGCTTAGCAGTGGATGGCTACACCTTC. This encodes CASSLAVDGYTF.

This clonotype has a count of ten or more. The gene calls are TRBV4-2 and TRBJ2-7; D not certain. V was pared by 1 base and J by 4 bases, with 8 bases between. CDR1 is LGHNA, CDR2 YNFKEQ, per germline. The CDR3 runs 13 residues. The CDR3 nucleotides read TGTGCCAGCAGCCAAGGGGCATCGTACGAGCAGTACTTC. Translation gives CASSQGASYEQYF.

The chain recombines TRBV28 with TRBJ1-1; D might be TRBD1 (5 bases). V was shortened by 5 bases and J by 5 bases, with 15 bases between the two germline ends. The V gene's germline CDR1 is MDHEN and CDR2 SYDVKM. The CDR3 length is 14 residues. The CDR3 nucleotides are TGTGCCAGCAGTCTGGGGGGGGTACGGACTGAAGCTTTCTTT. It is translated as CASSLGGVRTEAFF.

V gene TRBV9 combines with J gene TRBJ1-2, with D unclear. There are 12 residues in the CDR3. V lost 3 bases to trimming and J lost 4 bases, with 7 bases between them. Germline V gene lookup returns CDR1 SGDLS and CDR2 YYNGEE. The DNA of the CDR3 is TGTGCCAGCAGCGACCGCCTCTATGGCTACACCTTC. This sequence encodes CASSDRLYGYTF.

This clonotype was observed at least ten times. The CDR3 protein is CASSSPWGVYNEQFF. The CDR3 DNA sequence: TGTGCCAGCAGTTCCCCGTGGGGGGTCTACAATGAGCAGTTCTTC. V is TRBV28 and J is TRBJ2-1; a weak D match, TRBD2 (6 bases). CDR3 size: 15 residues. The V end lost 4 bases, the J end lost 3 bases, and 13 bases lay between the germline ends. CDR1 MDHEN and CDR2 SYDVKM come from the germline V gene.

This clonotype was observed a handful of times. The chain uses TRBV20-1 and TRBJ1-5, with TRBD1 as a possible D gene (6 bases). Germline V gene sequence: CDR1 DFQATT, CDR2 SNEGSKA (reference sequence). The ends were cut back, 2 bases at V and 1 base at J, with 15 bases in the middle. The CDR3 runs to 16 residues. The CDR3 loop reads CSARTGGGGSNQPQHF. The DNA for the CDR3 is TGCAGTGCTAGAACAGGAGGAGGGGGAAGCAATCAGCCCCAGCATTTT.